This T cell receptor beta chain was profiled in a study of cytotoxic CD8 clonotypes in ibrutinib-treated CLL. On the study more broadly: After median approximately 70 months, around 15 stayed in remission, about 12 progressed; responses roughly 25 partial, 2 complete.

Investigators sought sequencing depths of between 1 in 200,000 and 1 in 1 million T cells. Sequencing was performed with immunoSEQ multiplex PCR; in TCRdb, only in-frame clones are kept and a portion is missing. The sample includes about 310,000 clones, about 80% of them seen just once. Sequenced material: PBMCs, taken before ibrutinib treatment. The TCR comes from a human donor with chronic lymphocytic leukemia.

CDR3 sequence (DNA): TGTGCCTTTCAGGGTTCCTTGAGCACAGATACGCAGTATTTT. As protein: CAFQGSLSTDTQYF. The chain uses TRBV10-3 and TRBJ2-3; the D gene is possibly TRBD1 (5 bases). Germline V lookup: CDR1 ENHRY, CDR2 SYGVKD. The CDR3 is 14 residues long. V was cut by 11 bases and J by 0 bases, with 15 bases left in between.